This T cell receptor (beta chain) was sequenced for a study of T cells in tuberculosis. The time point: new active TB diagnosis, blood taken before or within 7 days of starting treatment. Each clinical donor contributed on average roughly 90,000 T cells from unsorted cryopreserved PBMC. V lost 1 base, J lost 3 bases, and 7 bases stayed unmatched. In germline, CDR1 is LGHNA, CDR2 YNFKEQ. There are 17 residues in the CDR3. In regard to this clone: Its target is unknown.

TCRdb keeps only in-frame clones here, not all; method: immunoSEQ multiplex PCR. In the table there are approximately 40,000 clones, approximately 94% of which are singletons. General study results and limits: GEM motif frequencies gave around 70% accuracy; the GMM repertoire gave roughly 90%. Active tuberculosis alpha repertoires lay closer to GMM-specific TCRs than controls'.

The receptor's source is an adult with tuberculosis. The V and J genes are TRBV4-2 and TRBJ2-1, with TRBD2 matching over 9 bases. The specimen comprised PBMCs, sampled at tuberculosis diagnosis. The chain's CDR3 is CASSQVAGTSSYNEQFF. The CDR3 DNA reads as TGTGCCAGCAGCCAAGTTGCCGGGACTAGCAGCTACAATGAGCAGTTCTTC.